The clone carrying this T cell receptor (beta chain) has a count of ten or more. Its antigen is not known. This CDR3 contains 15 residues. Between the trimmed V and J ends, which lost 4 bases and 2 bases, there was a span of 12 bases. The sample comes from a study of CD8 T cells in ankylosing spondylitis. General study findings and limits: Seemingly distinctive of ankylosing spondylitis blood was a TCR beta motif formed by eight highly homologous variants. From matched ankylosing spondylitis synovial fluid, disease-linked clones were reportedly recovered at significantly enriched levels.

Researchers built TCR beta libraries using quantitative 5'-RACE with molecular barcodes. Each CDR3 protein gets one entry after TCRdb re-called the 5' RACE reads with MiXCR. The sample includes 200,000 to 300,000 distinct CDR3 sequences, about 9.1% of them seen just once. The chain joins TRBV12-3 or TRBV12-4 to TRBJ2-1, with D possibly TRBD1 on 5 matching bases. The sequencing sample was made of blood, either unsorted or a sorted T cell fraction (not recorded which). The receptor comes from a male donor with ankylosing spondylitis or in good health (not recorded which). As DNA, the CDR3 is TGTGCCAGCAGTTCCCGGACAACTACCTACAATGAGCAGTTCTTC. It codes for CASSSRTTTYNEQFF.